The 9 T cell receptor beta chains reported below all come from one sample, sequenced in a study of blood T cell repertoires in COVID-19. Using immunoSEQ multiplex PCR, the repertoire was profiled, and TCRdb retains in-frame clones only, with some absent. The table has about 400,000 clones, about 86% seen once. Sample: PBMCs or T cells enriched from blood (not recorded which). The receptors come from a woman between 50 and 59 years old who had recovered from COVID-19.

CDR3 DNA sequence: TGTGCCAGCAGACGACCGGAGGGAGACACTGAAGCTTTCTTT. Translating gives CASRRPEGDTEAFF. The chain carries TRBV11-2 and TRBJ1-1; D call uncertain. Trimming took 6 bases from V and 3 from J, leaving 14 bases between them. The CDR3 loop spans 14 amino acids. CDR1 and CDR2 from the germline V gene are SGHAT and FQNNGV.

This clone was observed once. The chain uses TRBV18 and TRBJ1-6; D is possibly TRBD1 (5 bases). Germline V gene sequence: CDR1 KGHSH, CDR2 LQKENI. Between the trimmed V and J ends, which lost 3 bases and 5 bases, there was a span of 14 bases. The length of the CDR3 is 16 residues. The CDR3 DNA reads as TGTGCCAGCTCACCTGGTCAGTCCAGGGATAATTCACCCCTCCACTTT. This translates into CASSPGQSRDNSPLHF.

CDR3 region: CAWSAIQGVGTEAFF. CDR3 bases: TGTGCCTGGAGTGCGATACAGGGGGTTGGCACTGAAGCTTTCTTT. The V call is TRBV30, the J call TRBJ1-1, with TRBD1 matching 8 bases. Trimming removed 1 base from V and 4 bases from J; junction bases left unmatched: 8. CDR3 size: 15 residues. CDR1 GTSNPN and CDR2 SVGIG come from the germline V gene (reference sequence).

The CDR3 here is CASGLGLDTYNEQFF. The CDR3 DNA sequence: TGTGCTAGTGGTTTGGGGCTGGACACTTACAATGAGCAGTTCTTC. The J gene is TRBJ2-1, the V gene TRBV12-5; perhaps TRBD1 as D (5 bases). Germline V lookup: CDR1 LGHNT, CDR2 FRNRAP. Trimming shortened V by 1 base and J by 4 bases, and 11 bases separated the two germline ends. The CDR3 spans 15 residues.

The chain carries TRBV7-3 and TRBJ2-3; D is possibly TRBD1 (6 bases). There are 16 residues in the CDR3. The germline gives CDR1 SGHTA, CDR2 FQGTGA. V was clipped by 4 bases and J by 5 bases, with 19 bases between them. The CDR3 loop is CASSSLGGRLLDTQYF. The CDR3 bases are TGTGCCAGCAGCTCCCTAGGGGGTCGGCTGCTAGATACGCAGTATTTT.

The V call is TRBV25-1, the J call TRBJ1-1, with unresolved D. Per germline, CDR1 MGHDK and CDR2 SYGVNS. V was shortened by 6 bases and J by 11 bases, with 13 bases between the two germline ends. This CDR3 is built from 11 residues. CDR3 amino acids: CASSPGLLAFF. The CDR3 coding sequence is TGTGCCAGCAGCCCCGGGTTGCTGGCTTTCTTT. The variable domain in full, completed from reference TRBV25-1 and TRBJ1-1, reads EADIYQTPRYLVIGTGKKITLECSQTMGHDKMYWYQQDPGMELHLIHYSYGVNSTEKGDLSSESTVSRIRTEHFPLTLESARPSHTSQYLCASSPGLLAFFGQGTRLTVV.

CDR3 sequence reads: CASTTTGAPSQPQHF. The CDR3 coding sequence is TGTGCCAGCACCACTACAGGGGCCCCGAGTCAGCCCCAGCATTTT. The chain links TRBV6-5 to TRBJ1-5; 7 nucleotides agree with TRBD1. CDR3 length equals 15 residues. V trimming: 7 bases; J trimming: 6 bases; junction bases outside the gene matches: 12. Germline V gives CDR1 MNHEY, CDR2 SVGAGI.

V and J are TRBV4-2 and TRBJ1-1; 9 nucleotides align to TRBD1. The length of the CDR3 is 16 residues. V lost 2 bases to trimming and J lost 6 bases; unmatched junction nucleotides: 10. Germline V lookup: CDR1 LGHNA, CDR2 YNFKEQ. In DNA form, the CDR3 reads TGTGCCAGCAGCCAACTAATGGACAGGGGTAGGGCTGAAGCTTTCTTT. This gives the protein CASSQLMDRGRAEAFF.

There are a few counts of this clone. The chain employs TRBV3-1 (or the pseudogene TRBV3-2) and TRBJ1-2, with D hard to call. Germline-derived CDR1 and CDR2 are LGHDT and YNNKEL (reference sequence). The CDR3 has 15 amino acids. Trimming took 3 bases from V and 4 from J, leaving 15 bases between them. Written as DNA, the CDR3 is TGTGCCAGCAGCCAGGCTGCCGGCGGCGGCTATGGCTACACCTTC. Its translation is CASSQAAGGGYGYTF.